Listed below are T cell receptor beta chains from one sample, sequenced in a study of blood T cell repertoires in COVID-19. Sequenced by immunoSEQ multiplex PCR; TCRdb stores in-frame clones only, minus some. This table holds roughly 35,000 clones, more than 65% found once. Sequencing was done on a sample of peripheral blood. These TCRs come from an elderly man with active or convalescent COVID-19. CDR3s include the opening cysteine and the closing phenylalanine or tryptophan. D genes are given only for firm matches. Some rows have no size entry. The others give once, few or many, or a class for an expanded clone.

>TRBJ1-3|.|.|TRBV30
CAWSVAGVSGNTIYF
TGTGCCTGGAGTGTAGCAGGGGTCTCTGGAAACACCATATATTTT
>TRBJ1-5|.|many|TRBV7-4
CASRPPDRPWGGSNQPQHF
TGTGCCAGCAGACCTCCCGACAGGCCCTGGGGTGGTAGCAATCAGCCCCAGCATTTT
>TRBJ1-1|.|.|TRBV3-1/TRBV3-2
CASSHSRAEGAFF
TGTGCCAGCAGCCATAGTCGAGCCGAGGGAGCTTTCTTT
>TRBJ1-6|.|.|TRBV5-6
CASSPAFDSYNSPLHF
TGTGCCAGCAGCCCCGCGTTTGACTCCTATAATTCACCCCTCCACTTT
>TRBJ2-7|TRBD2|.|TRBV7-2
CASSLGFQREGGQYF
TGTGCCAGCAGCTTAGGTTTCCAGCGGGAGGGTGGGCAGTACTTC
>TRBJ2-1|TRBD2|.|TRBV11-1
CASSPRLAGPLNEQFF
TGTGCCAGCAGCCCCCGTCTAGCGGGACCACTGAATGAGCAGTTCTTC
>TRBJ2-3|TRBD2|.|TRBV7-8
CASSRTSDTQYF
TGTGCCAGCAGCCGGACTAGCGATACGCAGTATTTT
>TRBJ2-2|TRBD1|.|TRBV7-3
CASSRLPGQAYTGELFF
TGTGCCAGCAGCCGTCTCCCGGGACAGGCCTACACCGGGGAGCTGTTTTTT
>TRBJ2-7|.|.|TRBV4-3
CASSQDYKFGREQYF
TGCGCCAGCAGCCAAGATTACAAGTTCGGGAGAGAGCAGTACTTC
>TRBJ1-2|.|.|TRBV2
CASMFGGGSYGYTF
TGTGCCAGCATGTTTGGCGGGGGGAGCTATGGCTACACCTTC
>TRBJ2-1|TRBD2|.|TRBV30
CAWESGRGGNEQFF
TGTGCCTGGGAAAGCGGGAGAGGCGGCAATGAGCAGTTCTTC
>TRBJ2-1|.|few|TRBV6-2/TRBV6-3
CASSQQGRYNEQFF
TGTGCCAGCAGTCAACAGGGCCGCTACAATGAGCAGTTCTTC
>TRBJ2-2|.|.|TRBV27
CTRTENTGELFF
TGTACCCGGACAGAAAACACCGGGGAGCTGTTTTTT
>TRBJ2-5|.|.|TRBV29-1
CSATITGLETQYF
TGCAGCGCAACCATAACAGGGTTAGAGACCCAGTACTTC
>TRBJ1-1|.|.|TRBV7-3
CASSTGQAETEAFF
TGTGCCAGCAGTACGGGACAAGCCGAAACTGAAGCTTTCTTT
>TRBJ1-4|.|few|TRBV4-3
CASSQERQENEKLFF
TGCGCCAGCAGCCAAGAGAGACAGGAGAATGAAAAACTGTTTTTT
>TRBJ2-3|TRBD1|.|TRBV9
CASSVGRDRDTDTQYF
TGTGCCAGCAGCGTAGGCCGGGACAGGGATACAGATACGCAGTATTTT
>TRBJ1-2|.|.|TRBV6-6
CASSYKVQTNYGYTF
TGTGCCAGCAGTTATAAGGTTCAGACAAACTATGGCTACACCTTC
>TRBJ2-1|TRBD2|.|TRBV9
CASSPTSGSYNEQFF
TGTGCCAGCAGCCCGACTAGCGGGAGTTATAATGAGCAGTTCTTC
>TRBJ1-1|.|medium-sized|TRBV7-9
CASSLLQGRYTEAFF
TGTGCCAGCAGCTTATTACAGGGAAGGTATACTGAAGCTTTCTTT
>TRBJ1-3|.|.|TRBV11-2
CASSSVRSSGNTIYF
TGTGCCAGCAGCTCCGTACGGAGCTCTGGAAACACCATATATTTT
>TRBJ2-1|TRBD1|.|TRBV4-1
CASSQDPPRDRVYNEQFF
TGCGCCAGCAGCCAAGATCCCCCCAGGGACAGAGTTTACAATGAGCAGTTCTTC
>TRBJ2-2|TRBD1|.|TRBV11-2
CASSWPKDRMVTGELFF
TGTGCCAGCAGCTGGCCAAAGGACAGGATGGTCACCGGGGAGCTGTTTTTT
>TRBJ2-1|TRBD2|few|TRBV12-3/TRBV12-4
CASSSSGYNEQFF
TGTGCCAGCAGTTCTAGCGGTTACAATGAGCAGTTCTTC
>TRBJ1-5|TRBD1|.|TRBV19
CASSMGQGAGQPQHF
TGTGCCAGTAGTATGGGACAGGGGGCCGGTCAGCCCCAGCATTTT
>TRBJ2-1|.|.|TRBV7-6
CASSLAGVANEQFF
TGTGCCAGCAGCTTAGCAGGGGTGGCAAATGAGCAGTTCTTC
>TRBJ1-2|.|.|TRBV3-1/TRBV3-2
CASSQDLGYGYTF
TGTGCCAGCAGCCAAGATCTCGGCTATGGCTACACCTTC
>TRBJ2-1|.|once|TRBV30
CAWRALDEQFF
TGTGCCTGGAGGGCTTTGGATGAGCAGTTCTTC
>TRBJ2-5|TRBD2|.|TRBV7-2
CASSIRLAGRETQYF
TGTGCCAGCAGCATCCGACTAGCGGGCAGAGAGACCCAGTACTTC
>TRBJ1-6|.|.|TRBV6-2/TRBV6-3
CASSLEQSPLHF
TGTGCCAGCAGTTTGGAGCAATCACCCCTCCACTTT
>TRBJ2-3|TRBD2|few|TRBV11-1
CASSYGLAGRTDTQYF
TGTGCCAGCAGCTACGGACTAGCGGGACGCACAGATACGCAGTATTTT
>TRBJ1-2|.|once|TRBV28
CASSFLNYGYTF
TGTGCCAGCAGTTTTCTGAACTATGGCTACACCTTC
>TRBJ2-7|.|.|TRBV3-1/TRBV3-2
CASSQGTNEQYF
TGTGCCAGCAGCCAAGGGACAAACGAGCAGTACTTC
>TRBJ2-5|TRBD1|.|TRBV18
CASSTGVQETQYF
TGTGCCAGCTCGACAGGGGTACAAGAGACCCAGTACTTC
>TRBJ1-1|TRBD1|.|TRBV7-2
CASSPQTGGNTEAFF
TGTGCCAGCAGCCCGCAAACAGGGGGGAACACTGAAGCTTTCTTT
>TRBJ2-1|TRBD2|.|TRBV18
CASSPFGGSRGASEQFF
TGTGCCAGCTCACCGTTTGGCGGGAGTAGAGGGGCCTCTGAGCAGTTCTTC
>TRBJ2-5|.|.|TRBV19
CASSIWPQETQYF
TGTGCCAGTAGTATTTGGCCACAAGAGACCCAGTACTTC
>TRBJ2-2|TRBD2|.|TRBV9
CASSALAGVDGELFF
TGTGCCAGCAGCGCACTAGCGGGAGTGGACGGGGAGCTGTTTTTT
>TRBJ1-6|TRBD1|.|TRBV4-3
CASSQWTGANSPLHF
TGCGCCAGCAGCCAATGGACAGGGGCGAATTCACCCCTCCACTTT
>TRBJ1-2|TRBD1|.|TRBV19
CASRLRGGSSTGYTF
TGTGCCAGTAGACTGAGAGGGGGCTCTTCCACCGGCTACACCTTC
>TRBJ1-2|.|.|TRBV21-1
CASSKVGRQGHFNYGYTF
TGTGCCAGCAGCAAAGTAGGTAGGCAGGGCCACTTTAACTATGGCTACACCTTC
>TRBJ2-1|.|.|TRBV14
CASSQSSPRYNEQFF
TGTGCCAGCAGCCAATCCAGCCCCAGGTACAATGAGCAGTTCTTC
>TRBJ1-5|TRBD1|once|TRBV6-2/TRBV6-3
CASSSTGLGSQPQHF
TGTGCCAGCAGTTCGACAGGGCTTGGTAGTCAGCCCCAGCATTTT
>TRBJ1-6|TRBD1|.|TRBV28
CASRGDSTSTSPLHF
TGTGCCAGCAGGGGGGACAGCACCTCTACTTCACCCCTCCACTTT
>TRBJ2-7|.|.|TRBV11-2
CASSLEWGTVGYEQYF
TGTGCCAGCAGCCTCGAATGGGGCACCGTGGGGTACGAGCAGTACTTC
>TRBJ1-5|TRBD1|.|TRBV19
CASSITGAISNQPQHF
TGTGCCAGTAGCATTACAGGGGCTATCAGCAATCAGCCCCAGCATTTT
>TRBJ2-2|.|.|TRBV5-1
CASSLGRQGNTGELFF
TGCGCCAGCAGCTTGGGCCGCCAGGGAAACACCGGGGAGCTGTTTTTT
>TRBJ1-6|.|.|TRBV3-1/TRBV3-2
CASSPPGSYNSPLHF
TGTGCCAGCAGCCCCCCCGGCTCCTATAATTCACCCCTCCACTTT
>TRBJ2-1|.|.|TRBV15
CATSRLPGSGNEQFF
TGTGCCACCAGCAGGCTTCCGGGGTCGGGCAATGAGCAGTTCTTC
>TRBJ1-2|TRBD1|.|TRBV5-4
CASSPGDRVNYGYTF
TGTGCCAGCAGCCCGGGGGACAGGGTTAACTATGGCTACACCTTC
>TRBJ1-1|TRBD1|.|TRBV3-1/TRBV3-2
CASSQELKGNRGKAFF
TGTGCCAGCAGCCAAGAGCTAAAGGGCAACAGGGGTAAAGCTTTCTTT
>TRBJ2-6|.|.|TRBV11-1
CASSLEAGANVLTF
TGTGCCAGCAGCTTAGAAGCGGGGGCCAACGTCCTGACTTTC
>TRBJ1-1|.|.|TRBV10-3
CAISELPGMNTEAFF
TGTGCCATCAGTGAACTCCCCGGGATGAACACTGAAGCTTTCTTT
>TRBJ1-2|.|.|TRBV19
CASRNTGTSGGYTF
TGTGCCAGTAGAAATACCGGGACATCAGGCGGCTACACCTTC
>TRBJ1-3|.|once|TRBV7-9
CASSLERAGNTIYF
TGTGCCAGCAGCTTAGAGAGGGCAGGAAACACCATATATTTT
>TRBJ2-5|TRBD2|.|TRBV5-8
CASSIRTSRSETQYF
TGTGCCAGCAGCATTAGGACTAGTCGGTCGGAGACCCAGTACTTC
>TRBJ2-7|.|.|TRBV19
CASSMASLSSTEQQYF
TGTGCCAGTAGTATGGCCTCTCTATCATCGACAGAACAGCAGTACTTC
>TRBJ2-7|.|.|TRBV6-2/TRBV6-3
CASSYSGGTYEQYF
TGTGCCAGCAGTTACTCCGGGGGAACCTACGAGCAGTACTTC
>TRBJ1-4|TRBD1|.|TRBV6-5
CASRDRGPNEKLFF
TGTGCCAGCAGAGACAGGGGCCCTAATGAAAAACTGTTTTTT